Listed below are T cell receptor beta chains from one sample, sequenced in a study of cytomegalovirus exposure and HLA in healthy donors. Only in-frame clones appear in the TCRdb table, and some are missing; sequencing was by immunoSEQ multiplex PCR. The sample contains around 200,000 clones, more than 75% of which appear only once. Sequenced material: PBMCs. These receptors all come from a woman aged 40-49 years in good health and CMV-seronegative. The CDR3 runs from the conserved cysteine through the conserved F or W. Fields, in order: V gene, CDR3 length, D gene, J gene, clone size, CDR3 protein, CDR3 DNA. The D gene is left open where the match is weak. Not all rows give a size; the values are once, few, many and, for expanded clones, a class.

>TRBV30|11|.|TRBJ2-7|.
CAWSLRYEQYF
TGTGCCTGGAGCCTACGGTACGAGCAGTACTTC
>TRBV7-9|14|.|TRBJ2-7|.
CASSFPTGTYEQYF
TGTGCCAGCAGCTTTCCTACAGGGACCTACGAGCAGTACTTC
>TRBV7-2|15|TRBD1|TRBJ2-7|.
CASSLGTGPAYEQYF
TGTGCCAGCAGCTTAGGGACAGGGCCCGCCTACGAGCAGTACTTC
>TRBV10-1|14|.|TRBJ2-2|.
CASSEQVNTGELFF
TGCGCCAGCAGTGAGCAGGTGAACACCGGGGAGCTGTTTTTT
>TRBV7-8|11|.|TRBJ1-4|.
CASSLREKLFF
TGTGCCAGCAGCTTGCGTGAAAAACTGTTTTTT
>TRBV6-1|15|TRBD2|TRBJ2-3|once
CASRNGLADTDTQYF
TGTGCCAGCAGAAATGGACTAGCGGATACAGATACGCAGTATTTT
>TRBV28|15|TRBD1|TRBJ2-3|.
CASSLGQGATDTQYF
TGTGCCAGCAGTTTAGGACAGGGGGCCACAGATACGCAGTATTTT
>TRBV2|13|.|TRBJ1-1|.
CASSESRNTEAFF
TGTGCCAGCAGTGAATCCAGGAACACTGAAGCTTTCTTT
>TRBV13|13|.|TRBJ2-7|.
CASSHTGNYEQYF
TGTGCCAGCAGCCACACGGGGAACTACGAGCAGTACTTC
>TRBV5-1|14|TRBD2|TRBJ2-7|.
CASRMTSGSYEQYF
TGCGCCAGCAGAATGACTAGCGGATCCTACGAGCAGTACTTC
>TRBV27|14|.|TRBJ2-3|.
CASTSLGRTDTQYF
TGTGCCAGCACTAGCTTGGGTCGCACAGATACGCAGTATTTT
>TRBV23-1|19|TRBD1|TRBJ1-3|few
CASSLSGGKLKHSGNTIYF
TGCGCCAGCAGTCTATCAGGGGGAAAGCTTAAACACTCTGGAAACACCATATATTTT
>TRBV10-1|16|.|TRBJ2-7|.
CASSESIWSGKFVQYF
TGCGCCAGCAGTGAGTCGATCTGGTCCGGGAAGTTTGTGCAGTACTTC
>TRBV5-1|18|TRBD1|TRBJ2-3|once
CASSVWDRGLTSTDTQYF
TGCGCCAGCAGCGTATGGGACAGGGGGCTAACTAGCACAGATACGCAGTATTTT
>TRBV13|15|TRBD1|TRBJ1-1|once
CASSPGTGVATEAFF
TGTGCCAGCAGCCCAGGGACAGGGGTTGCCACTGAAGCTTTCTTT
>TRBV19|14|.|TRBJ1-4|.
CASRRGSTNEKLFF
TGTGCCAGTAGGCGGGGTTCAACTAATGAAAAACTGTTTTTT
>TRBV10-3|12|.|TRBJ2-7|.
CAISGASSEQYF
TGTGCCATCAGTGGGGCCTCCTCGGAGCAGTACTTC
>TRBV19|15|TRBD1|TRBJ2-5|.
CASSTSTGGGETQYF
TGTGCCAGTAGTACCTCCACAGGGGGAGGAGAGACCCAGTACTTC
>TRBV6-1|14|TRBD1|TRBJ1-1|.
CASSEDRVNTEAFF
TGTGCCAGCAGTGAGGACAGGGTGAACACTGAAGCTTTCTTT
>TRBV28|14|TRBD2|TRBJ2-3|.
CASKRSGRSGTQYF
TGTGCCAGCAAACGTAGCGGGAGGAGCGGTACGCAGTATTTT
>TRBV4-1|14|.|TRBJ2-5|.
CASSQVTDLETQYF
TGCGCCAGCAGCCAAGTTACAGACCTAGAGACCCAGTACTTC
>TRBV29-1|15|TRBD1|TRBJ1-2|.
CSVKRGQGTNYGYTF
TGCAGCGTGAAAAGAGGACAGGGGACTAACTATGGCTACACCTTC
>TRBV5-6|14|TRBD1|TRBJ2-7|.
CASSLGGTSYEQYF
TGTGCCAGCAGCTTAGGGGGCACCTCCTACGAGCAGTACTTC
>TRBV5-1|15|TRBD1|TRBJ1-5|.
CASSLTGVSNQPQHF
TGCGCCAGCAGCTTGACAGGGGTTAGCAATCAGCCCCAGCATTTT
>TRBV7-3|14|.|TRBJ2-2|.
CASSLRGLGGELFF
TGTGCCAGCAGCTTAAGAGGGCTTGGCGGGGAGCTGTTTTTT
>TRBV7-9|16|TRBD1|TRBJ1-5|once
CASSLGTGGGNQPQHF
TGTGCCAGCAGCTTAGGGACAGGGGGCGGCAATCAGCCCCAGCATTTT
>TRBV27|14|.|TRBJ2-3|.
CASSSLTSTDTQYF
TGTGCCAGCAGTTCTCTTACTAGCACAGATACGCAGTATTTT
>TRBV9|13|.|TRBJ1-1|.
CASSSSQGTEAFF
TGTGCCAGCAGCTCCAGTCAGGGGACTGAAGCTTTCTTT
>TRBV15|15|.|TRBJ2-7|.
CATSREPGGSYEQYF
TGTGCCACCAGCAGAGAGCCCGGGGGCTCCTACGAGCAGTACTTC